In this sample, the clone carrying this T cell receptor beta chain turned up once. The antigen remains unidentified. This sample is part of a study of OX40 agonist ivuxolimab in advanced cancers. Study findings and constraints: The authors also found low normalized T-cell clonal expansion in some nonresponders.

The protocol was immunoSEQ multiplex PCR, while the TCRdb copy is restricted to in-frame clones and leaves out a portion. This table holds 75,000 to 80,000 clones, roughly 84% found once. This TCR was recovered from an adult with an advanced solid tumor such as melanoma, head and neck, liver or kidney cancer. The specimen comprised CD4+ or CD8+ T cells sorted from blood, sampled in a trial of the OX40 agonist ivuxolimab.

The CDR3 DNA reads as TGTGCCAGCAGGCCAGGTGACCTGTCCTCCTACGAGCAGTACTTC. The encoded protein is CASRPGDLSSYEQYF. The rearrangement links TRBV6-5 to TRBJ2-7, with D uncertain. Germline CDR1 MNHEY, CDR2 SVGAGI. Between the trimmed V and J ends, which lost 6 bases and 0 bases, there was a span of 15 bases. The CDR3 runs 15 residues.